Listed below are T cell receptor beta chains from one sample, sequenced in a study of beta chain features in type 1 diabetes. Profiled with immunoSEQ multiplex PCR; TCRdb holds only in-frame clones, not every one. The data show hundreds of thousands of clones, over 25% seen once. Sequenced input: naive CD4+ T cells from blood. The receptors were sampled from a man between 18 and 29 years old in good health. Each CDR3 is given with its conserved first and last residue. The D gene is left open where the match is weak. Not all rows give a size; the values are once, few, many and, for expanded clones, a class.

d_call j_call v_call clone_size cdr3_nt cdr3_aa
TRBD2 TRBJ2-1 TRBV7-9 few TGTGCCAGCAGACCATTAGCGGGAGAGGGCAATGAGCAGTTCTTC CASRPLAGEGNEQFF
NA TRBJ2-3 TRBV18 NA TGTGCCAGCTCACCTCGACTTTACGCTAGCACAGATACGCAGTATTTT CASSPRLYASTDTQYF
NA TRBJ2-2 TRBV5-4 few TGTGCCAGCAGCTCCCAGGGTGTGGGTACCGGGGAGCTGTTTTTT CASSSQGVGTGELFF
NA TRBJ2-6 TRBV23-1 few TGCGCCAGCGACCGGGCTGGGGCCAACGTCCTGACTTTC CASDRAGANVLTF
TRBD2 TRBJ2-5 TRBV25-1 NA TGTGCCAGCAGTGAACAAGCGGGAGTGGGAGAGACCCAGTACTTC CASSEQAGVGETQYF
NA TRBJ2-3 TRBV29-1 NA TGCAGCGTTGAAGGAAGGTGGGCAGATACGCAGTATTTT CSVEGRWADTQYF
NA TRBJ2-3 TRBV6-5 NA TGTGCCAGCAGTTCTCCCGACAGGATAAGCACAGATACGCAGTATTTT CASSSPDRISTDTQYF
TRBD1 TRBJ2-7 TRBV19 NA TGTGCCAGTAGTCCGGGACAGGCTTACGAGCAGTACTTC CASSPGQAYEQYF
NA TRBJ1-2 TRBV4-1 NA TGCGCCAGCAGCCACCTGGGGCACTCCTATGGCTACACCTTC CASSHLGHSYGYTF
NA TRBJ2-1 TRBV25-1 few TGTGCCAGCAGTGTTTGGGGCTCCTACAATGAGCAGTTCTTC CASSVWGSYNEQFF
NA TRBJ1-1 TRBV29-1 NA TGCAGCGTGCGTAACACTGAAGCTTTCTTT CSVRNTEAFF
TRBD2 TRBJ2-7 TRBV10-3 NA TGTGCCATCCCGACGGGAGGGCAAGACGAGCAGTACTTC CAIPTGGQDEQYF
NA TRBJ2-1 TRBV30 few TGTGCCTGGAGAGCGCTGGACGGCTACAATGAGCAGTTCTTC CAWRALDGYNEQFF
TRBD1 TRBJ1-1 TRBV4-3 NA TGCGCCAGCAGCCAAGATGTCCTGACAGGGACTGAAGCTTTCTTT CASSQDVLTGTEAFF